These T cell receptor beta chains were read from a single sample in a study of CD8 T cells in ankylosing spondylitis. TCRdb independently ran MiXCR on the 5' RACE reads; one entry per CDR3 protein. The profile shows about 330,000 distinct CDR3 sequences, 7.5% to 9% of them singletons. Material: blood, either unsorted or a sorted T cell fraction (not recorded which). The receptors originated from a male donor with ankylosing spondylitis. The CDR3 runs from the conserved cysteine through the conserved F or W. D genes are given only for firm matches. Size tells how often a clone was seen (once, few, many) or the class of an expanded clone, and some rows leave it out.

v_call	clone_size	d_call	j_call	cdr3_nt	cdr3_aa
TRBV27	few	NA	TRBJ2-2	TGTGCCAGCAGTTTTGCCTACGATCCCGGGGAGCTGTTTTTT	CASSFAYDPGELFF
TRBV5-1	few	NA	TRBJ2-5	TGCGCCAGCAGATCGACGGCTCAAGAGACCCAGTACTTC	CASRSTAQETQYF
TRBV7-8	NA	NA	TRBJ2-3	TGTACCAGCAGCTTAGCAGAGAGTGGGGATACGCAGTATTTT	CTSSLAESGDTQYF
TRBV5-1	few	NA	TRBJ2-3	TGCGCCAGCAGCTTGGATACGGGACCAGATACGCAGTATTTT	CASSLDTGPDTQYF
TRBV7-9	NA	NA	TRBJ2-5	TGTGCCAGCAGCGACTACAGTGTTGAGACCCAGTACTTC	CASSDYSVETQYF
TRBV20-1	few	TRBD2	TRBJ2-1	TGCAGTGCTACTAGCGGGAGGGTGGATGAGCAGTTCTTC	CSATSGRVDEQFF
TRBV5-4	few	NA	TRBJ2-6	TGTGCCAGCAGCTTGAACCCAGGGGTTGGGGCCAACGTCCTGACTTTC	CASSLNPGVGANVLTF
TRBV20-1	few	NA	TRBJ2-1	TGCAGTGTCCCCGAGCGGCCTATGGGGAATGAGCAGTTCTTC	CSVPERPMGNEQFF
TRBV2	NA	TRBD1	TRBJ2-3	TGTGCCAGCAGTGAAGCGCGGACAGGCCCCAGCACAGATACGCAGTATTTT	CASSEARTGPSTDTQYF
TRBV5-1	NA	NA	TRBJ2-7	TGCGCCAGCAGCTTGACCAGGGACTACGAGCAGTACTTC	CASSLTRDYEQYF
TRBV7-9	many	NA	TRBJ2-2	TGTGCCAGCAGCTTCCGGGACAAACCAACCGGGGAGCTGTTTTTT	CASSFRDKPTGELFF
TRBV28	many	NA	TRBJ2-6	TGTGCCAGCACCATACAGCCGGGAACTGGGGCCAACGTCCTGACTTTC	CASTIQPGTGANVLTF
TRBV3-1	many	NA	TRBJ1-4	TGTGCCAGCAGCCAAGCAGGGCACGGTGAAAAACTGTTTTTT	CASSQAGHGEKLFF
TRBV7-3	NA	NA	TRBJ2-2	TGTGCCAGCAGCTCAAACTCGAACACCGGGGAGCTGTTTTTT	CASSSNSNTGELFF
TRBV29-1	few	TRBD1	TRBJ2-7	TGCAGCGTTGAGACAGGGGGCTCCTACGAGCAGTACTTC	CSVETGGSYEQYF
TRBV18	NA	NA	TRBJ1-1	TGTGCCAGCTCACCACCAGGGTACACTGAAGCTTTCTTT	CASSPPGYTEAFF
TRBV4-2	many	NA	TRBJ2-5	TGTGCCAGCAGCCAACTTCCGGGACACAACCAAGAGACCCAGTACTTC	CASSQLPGHNQETQYF
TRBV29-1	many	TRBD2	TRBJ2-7	TGCAGCGTCGCCCAGCGGGGATTGTCCTACGAGCAGTACTTC	CSVAQRGLSYEQYF
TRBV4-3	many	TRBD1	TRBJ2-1	TGCGCCAGCAGCCAGGACAGGCCTAGTTCCGGTGAGCAGTTCTTC	CASSQDRPSSGEQFF
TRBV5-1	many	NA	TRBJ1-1	TGCGCCAGCAGTCCCGGGGGGGCCACTGAAGCTTTCTTT	CASSPGGATEAFF
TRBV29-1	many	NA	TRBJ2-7	TGCAGCGTTGAGTCAAGCAGCTCCTACGAGCAGTACTTC	CSVESSSSYEQYF
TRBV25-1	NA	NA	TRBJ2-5	TGTGCCAGCAGTGACCGGCGGGGACAAGAGACCCAGTACTTC	CASSDRRGQETQYF
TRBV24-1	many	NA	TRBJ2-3	TGTGCCACCAGTGATTCCAGGGGCCCTTCCACAGATACGCAGTATTTT	CATSDSRGPSTDTQYF
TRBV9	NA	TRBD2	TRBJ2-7	TGTGCCAGCAGCGCCATCCCGGGGGGGGAGCAGTACTTC	CASSAIPGGEQYF
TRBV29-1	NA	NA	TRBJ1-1	TGCAGCGTTGGTGGGGGAGGGGAAGCTTTCTTT	CSVGGGGEAFF
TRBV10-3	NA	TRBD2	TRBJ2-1	TGTGCCATCAGTACCGGGACTAGCAATGAGCAGTTCTTC	CAISTGTSNEQFF